These 23 T cell receptor beta chains were all obtained from the same sample, sequenced in a study of blood T cell repertoires in COVID-19. Using immunoSEQ multiplex PCR, the repertoire was profiled, and TCRdb retains in-frame clones only, with some absent. Among about 150,000 clones listed, roughly four fifths were seen once. Material: peripheral blood. Receptor source: a man aged 80 or over with acute or convalescent COVID-19.

The table lists this clone with a count of one. The chain uses TRBV29-1 and TRBJ2-7, with a tentative D call TRBD1 (6 bases). Looked up from germline, CDR1 is SQVTM and CDR2 is ANQGSEA. The CDR3 is made up of 15 amino acids. The V end was cut by 4 bases, the J end by 6 bases, with 22 bases between. CDR3 bases: TGCAGCGTTGGTTTATTGTTAGGGGGTGCGGGCGAGCAGTACTTC. This sequence encodes CSVGLLLGGAGEQYF.

The chain has TRBV12-3 or TRBV12-4 and TRBJ1-2, with D maybe TRBD1 (6 bases). With 3 bases removed from V and 7 bases from J, the gap between germline ends came to 12 bases. This CDR3 region has 13 residues. CDR3 amino acids: CASSLGGLAGYTF. For the CDR3, the DNA is TGTGCCAGCAGTTTGGGGGGGCTGGCTGGCTACACCTTC.

In regard to this clone: The identical CDR3 is also encoded by other nucleotide sequences in the sample. The rearrangement links TRBV5-1 to TRBJ1-3, with 7 bases matching TRBD1. Germline V gene data show CDR1 as SGHRS and CDR2 as YFSETQ. This CDR3 has 15 amino acids. J lost 0 bases, V lost 3 bases, and 3 bases had no gene match. DNA for the CDR3: TGCGCCAGCAGCTACGACAGGGACTCTGGAAACACCATATATTTT. Its protein is CASSYDRDSGNTIYF.

This chain joins TRBV2 and TRBJ2-2; 8 positions match TRBD2. Germline V lookup: CDR1 SNHLY, CDR2 FYNNEI. The CDR3 is 15 amino acids. The ends lost 9 bases at V and 3 bases at J; junction bases unmatched: 9. CDR3 loop: CARQYSGSYTGELFF. CDR3 in DNA: TGTGCCAGGCAATACAGCGGGAGCTACACCGGGGAGCTGTTTTTT.

This rearrangement joins TRBV5-1 to TRBJ2-3; 8 nucleotides align to TRBD2. CDR3 length equals 14 residues. V gave up 6 bases and J gave up 1 base; unmatched junction bases: 4. Germline V gives CDR1 SGHRS, CDR2 YFSETQ. CDR3 nucleotide sequence: TGCGCCAGCACCGGCGGGGGGCGCACAGATACGCAGTATTTT. Protein sequence: CASTGGGRTDTQYF.

The J gene is TRBJ1-1, the V gene TRBV6-2 or TRBV6-3; 8 bases are shared with TRBD1. The length of the CDR3 is 14 residues. Germline V gene sequence: CDR1 MNHEY, CDR2 SVGEGT. Germline trimming cut 5 bases from V and 3 bases from J; bases unmatched to any gene: 5. The CDR3, as DNA: TGTGCCAGCAGTCGGGACAGGAGGGACACTGAAGCTTTCTTT. Its translation is CASSRDRRDTEAFF.

This clone came up once. V gene TRBV29-1 combines with J gene TRBJ1-1; the D is unclear. This CDR3 region has 13 residues. The germline gives CDR1 SQVTM, CDR2 ANQGSEA. Trimming cost V 1 base and J 0 bases, with 6 bases left between them. CDR3 bases: TGCAGCGTTGAAGGGCAGATGAACACTGAAGCTTTCTTT. As protein: CSVEGQMNTEAFF.

On this clone: Other nucleotide sequences in the sample specify the same CDR3. The V and J genes are TRBV5-1 and TRBJ1-2, with 8 nucleotides matching TRBD1. In germline, CDR1 is SGHRS, CDR2 YFSETQ. Losses at the gene ends were 3 bases for V and 1 base for J; bases not matched to a gene: 2. This CDR3 spans 14 amino acids. The CDR3 region has the DNA TGCGCCAGCAGCTCAACAGGGGGTAACTATGGCTACACCTTC. The encoded protein is CASSSTGGNYGYTF.

This clone has just one count. At the DNA level, this CDR3 is encoded by other sequences in the same sample as well. The chain has TRBV6-5 and TRBJ2-5; 9 nucleotides line up with TRBD1. V lost 6 bases and J lost 5; bases outside the gene matches: 7. The CDR3 totals 14 residues. The V gene's germline CDR1 is MNHEY and CDR2 SVGAGI. CDR3 sequence reads: CASSLQGALETQYF. The CDR3 coding sequence is TGTGCCAGCAGCCTACAGGGGGCGTTGGAGACCCAGTACTTC.

This clone was observed a handful of times. This rearrangement joins TRBV21-1 to TRBJ2-7; the listed D gene, TRBD1, was not tested against the DNA. TRBV21-1 is tagged as a pseudogene. This CDR3 comprises 15 residues. The CDR3 spells CASSKGGTGVYEQYV. CDR3 sequence (DNA): TGTGCCAGCAGCAAAGGGGGGACAGGGGTCTACGAGCAGTACGTC.

The V gene is TRBV5-1, the J gene TRBJ1-2, with D tentatively TRBD1 (5 bases). CDR3 length: 14 residues. Trimming took off 0 bases at V and 6 bases at J, with 12 bases between the two ends. Per germline, CDR1 SGHRS and CDR2 YFSETQ. CDR3 sequence reads: CASSLVPGGDGYTF. The CDR3, as DNA: TGCGCCAGCAGCTTGGTTCCGGGGGGGGATGGCTACACCTTC.

The chain recombines TRBV9 with TRBJ1-2; TRBD1 is a possible D gene (6 bases). The length of the CDR3 is 13 residues. V was clipped by 7 bases and J by 2 bases, with 12 bases between them. In germline, CDR1 is SGDLS, CDR2 YYNGEE. The CDR3 region is CASRHRDNYGYTF. CDR3 DNA sequence: TGTGCCAGCCGACACAGGGACAACTATGGCTACACCTTC.

The chain couples TRBV19 to TRBJ1-1; D is undetermined. Germline lookup yields CDR1 LNHDA and CDR2 SQIVND (reference sequence). There are 12 residues in the CDR3. The V end lost 6 bases, the J end lost 5 bases, and 10 bases lay between the germline ends. For the CDR3, the DNA is TGTGCCAGTAGCCCCCTCGGTACTGAAGCTTTCTTT. Protein product: CASSPLGTEAFF.

V is TRBV11-2 and J is TRBJ2-5, with D perhaps matching TRBD1 (6 bases). The germline gives CDR1 SGHAT, CDR2 FQNNGV. V gave up 1 base and J gave up 7 bases, with 13 bases separating them. This CDR3 comprises 14 residues. Written as DNA, the CDR3 is TGTGCCAGCAGCTTAGTGGGACAAGGGCTGACCCAGTACTTC. Translated: CASSLVGQGLTQYF. The variable domain in full, completed from reference TRBV11-2 and TRBJ2-5, reads EAGVAQSPRYKIIEKRQSVAFWCNPISGHATLYWYQQILGQGPKLLIQFQNNGVVDDSQLPKDRFSAERLKGVDSTLKIQPAKLEDSAVYLCASSLVGQGLTQYFGPGTRLLVL.

The chain couples TRBV28 to TRBJ1-4; no clear D. Germline CDR1 MDHEN, CDR2 SYDVKM. V was clipped by 8 bases and J by 0 bases, with 7 bases between them. CDR3 length equals 13 residues. CDR3 bases: TGTGCCAGCTTTACATCAACTAATGAAAAACTGTTTTTT. As protein: CASFTSTNEKLFF.

The genes are TRBV30 and TRBJ1-2; D uncertain. Between the trimmed V and J ends, which lost 0 bases and 11 bases, there was a span of 13 bases. This CDR3 has 12 amino acids. Germline-derived CDR1 and CDR2 are GTSNPN and SVGIG (reference sequence). The CDR3 protein is CAWSVQSHRYTF. The CDR3 nucleotides are TGTGCCTGGAGTGTACAGTCCCACCGGTACACCTTC.

The chain is built from TRBV6-6 and TRBJ1-1; possibly TRBD1 for D (6 bases). Trimming shortened V by 4 bases and J by 1 base, and 13 bases separated the two germline ends. This CDR3 comprises 15 residues. Germline V gene sequence: CDR1 MNHNY, CDR2 SVGAGI (reference sequence). For the CDR3, the DNA is TGTGCCAGCAGTTTTAGACAGGTCGGGAACACTGAAGCTTTCTTT. This translates into CASSFRQVGNTEAFF.

The chain couples TRBV4-2 to TRBJ2-5; 10 positions match TRBD2. V was clipped by 1 base and J by 4 bases; unmatched bases: 0. CDR1 is LGHNA, CDR2 YNFKEQ, per germline. This CDR3 region has 14 residues. CDR3 amino acids: CASSQGTSGETQYF. CDR3 bases: TGTGCCAGCAGCCAAGGGACTAGCGGAGAGACCCAGTACTTC.

In DNA, the CDR3 is TGTGCCAGCGATGGGACAGAGTCTATCCGGTTTAAGTTGCCCCAGCATTTT. Protein: CASDGTESIRFKLPQHF. The gene calls are TRBV28 and TRBJ1-5; 7 positions agree with TRBD1. From germline, CDR1 is MDHEN and CDR2 SYDVKM. This CDR3 has 17 residues. V shed 8 bases and J 9 bases; nucleotides not matched to a gene: 22.

The CDR3 spells CASSLALLAGGASSNEQFF. CDR3 bases: TGCGCCAGCAGCTTGGCGCTATTAGCGGGGGGCGCTTCTTCCAATGAGCAGTTCTTC. This sequence joins TRBV5-1 and TRBJ2-1, with TRBD2 matching over 10 bases. This CDR3 is built from 19 residues. Germline CDR1 and CDR2: SGHRS and YFSETQ. V lost 0 bases, J lost 6 bases, and 15 bases stayed unmatched.

A single count supports this clone. V and J are TRBV6-6 and TRBJ1-6; no clear D. Germline V gives CDR1 MNHNY, CDR2 SVGAGI (reference sequence). With 6 bases removed from V and 16 bases from J, the gap between germline ends came to 19 bases. This CDR3 has 13 amino acids. CDR3 sequence reads: CASSQVEGGELHF. CDR3 nucleotide sequence: TGTGCCAGCAGCCAAGTAGAGGGTGGAGAACTCCACTTT.

The chain is built from TRBV5-1 and TRBJ2-7, with 7 positions matching TRBD2. The CDR3 totals 16 residues. J gave up 2 bases and V 4 bases, and 12 bases lay outside the gene matches. Germline CDR1 is SGHRS and CDR2 is YFSETQ. CDR3 coding DNA: TGCGCCAGCAGCGTCGGGGGGAGCGGGGCCGCCTACGAGCAGTACGTC. This gives the protein CASSVGGSGAAYEQYV.

The chain couples TRBV7-8 to TRBJ2-2; 8 bases fit TRBD1. Germline CDR1 SGHVS, CDR2 FQNEAQ. The ends lost 7 bases at V and 0 bases at J; junction bases unmatched: 10. The CDR3 contains 17 residues. CDR3 bases: TGTGCCAGCAACCCGGACAGGGCCCTTACGAACACCGGGGAGCTGTTTTTT. Protein product: CASNPDRALTNTGELFF.